These T cell receptor beta chains were read from a single sample in a study of OX40 agonist ivuxolimab in advanced cancers. Assay: immunoSEQ multiplex PCR; the TCRdb copy retains only in-frame clones and omits some. Here the sample spans approximately 10,000 clones, 88% being singletons. The input for sequencing was CD4+ or CD8+ T cells sorted from blood, taken in a trial of the OX40 agonist ivuxolimab. These receptors came from an adult with an advanced solid tumor such as melanoma, head and neck, liver or kidney cancer. CDR3s include the opening cysteine and the closing phenylalanine or tryptophan. The D gene is left open where the match is weak. Size is stated for part of the rows, as once, few or many counts, or as a class when the clone is expanded.

j_call: TRBJ2-5
v_call: TRBV6-1
d_call: -
clone_size: -
cdr3_nt: TGTGCCAGCAGATACGGGACTCAGTACCAAGAGACCCAGTACTTC
cdr3_aa: CASRYGTQYQETQYF

j_call: TRBJ1-2
v_call: TRBV9
d_call: TRBD1
clone_size: -
cdr3_nt: TGTGCCAGCAGCGTAGCTTCGGGACAGGGTGATGGCTACACCTTC
cdr3_aa: CASSVASGQGDGYTF

j_call: TRBJ2-7
v_call: TRBV19
d_call: -
clone_size: -
cdr3_nt: TGTGCCAGTAGTGAGACAGGTTTTGACTACGAGCAGTACTTC
cdr3_aa: CASSETGFDYEQYF

j_call: TRBJ2-5
v_call: TRBV19
d_call: TRBD2
clone_size: -
cdr3_nt: TGTGCCAGTAGTAGTGTTCCTAGCGGAGAAGAGACCCAGTACTTC
cdr3_aa: CASSSVPSGEETQYF

j_call: TRBJ2-1
v_call: TRBV10-1
d_call: -
clone_size: -
cdr3_nt: TGCGCCAGCAGTGATAAGAACAATGAGCAGTTCTTC
cdr3_aa: CASSDKNNEQFF

j_call: TRBJ2-7
v_call: TRBV5-1
d_call: -
clone_size: -
cdr3_nt: TGCGCCAGCAGCGAGGGGCCGGCCTACGAGCAGTACTTC
cdr3_aa: CASSEGPAYEQYF

j_call: TRBJ2-7
v_call: TRBV28
d_call: -
clone_size: -
cdr3_nt: TGTGCCAGCAGTTTAGTAAAGGGACGCTACGAGCAGTACTTC
cdr3_aa: CASSLVKGRYEQYF

j_call: TRBJ2-1
v_call: TRBV6-6
d_call: -
clone_size: few
cdr3_nt: TGTGCCAGCAGTTACGGGGGGAACAACAATGAGCAGTTCTTC
cdr3_aa: CASSYGGNNNEQFF

j_call: TRBJ2-1
v_call: TRBV7-8
d_call: -
clone_size: -
cdr3_nt: TGTGCCAGCAGCCACTCCATGAGAGAGCAGTTCTTC
cdr3_aa: CASSHSMREQFF

j_call: TRBJ2-1
v_call: TRBV5-1
d_call: -
clone_size: -
cdr3_nt: TGCGCCAGCAGCTTGCCCGGGGACAATGAGCAGTTCTTC
cdr3_aa: CASSLPGDNEQFF

j_call: TRBJ2-7
v_call: TRBV10-3
d_call: -
clone_size: -
cdr3_nt: TGTGCCATCAGTGATTTGGCTCTTACCTACGAGCAGTACTTC
cdr3_aa: CAISDLALTYEQYF

j_call: TRBJ2-7
v_call: TRBV6-1
d_call: -
clone_size: -
cdr3_nt: TGTGCCAGCAGTCCCTATGCGGGCTACGAGCAGTACTTC
cdr3_aa: CASSPYAGYEQYF

j_call: TRBJ1-6
v_call: TRBV9
d_call: -
clone_size: -
cdr3_nt: TGTGCCAGCAGCGTAGACGGTAGGGTTGATTCACCCCTCCACTTT
cdr3_aa: CASSVDGRVDSPLHF

j_call: TRBJ1-1
v_call: TRBV11-2
d_call: TRBD1
clone_size: -
cdr3_nt: TGTGCCAGCAGCGCGAGGGGGCCGAACACTGAAGCTTTCTTT
cdr3_aa: CASSARGPNTEAFF

j_call: TRBJ1-2
v_call: TRBV7-9
d_call: -
clone_size: -
cdr3_nt: TGTGCCAGCAGCTCGACAGGACAGCCTTTCTATGGCTACACCTTC
cdr3_aa: CASSSTGQPFYGYTF

j_call: TRBJ2-1
v_call: TRBV4-1
d_call: TRBD2
clone_size: once
cdr3_nt: TGCGCCAGCAGCCAAGAAAGGGCCTGGGGGGGCTACAATGAGCAGTTCTTC
cdr3_aa: CASSQERAWGGYNEQFF

j_call: TRBJ1-2
v_call: TRBV6-5
d_call: -
clone_size: -
cdr3_nt: TGTGCCAGCCTCTCGGGCTTATATGGCTACACCTTC
cdr3_aa: CASLSGLYGYTF

j_call: TRBJ2-1
v_call: TRBV11-3
d_call: -
clone_size: -
cdr3_nt: TGTGCCAGCAGCTTAGGGGGACAGCGGGGCCGCTACAATGAGCAGTTCTTC
cdr3_aa: CASSLGGQRGRYNEQFF

j_call: TRBJ1-2
v_call: TRBV6-1
d_call: TRBD1
clone_size: -
cdr3_nt: TGTGCCAGCAGACCTGACAGGGGAGCTAACTATGGCTACACCTTC
cdr3_aa: CASRPDRGANYGYTF

j_call: TRBJ2-6
v_call: TRBV23-1
d_call: -
clone_size: -
cdr3_nt: TGCGCCAGCAGTCAATCGTCATCAGGGAAAAGCTCTGGGGCCAACGTCCTGACTTTC
cdr3_aa: CASSQSSSGKSSGANVLTF

j_call: TRBJ1-5
v_call: TRBV11-2
d_call: -
clone_size: -
cdr3_nt: TGTGCCAGCAGCTTTGCCGGGGATAGCAATCAGCCCCAGCATTTT
cdr3_aa: CASSFAGDSNQPQHF

j_call: TRBJ1-2
v_call: TRBV4-1
d_call: -
clone_size: -
cdr3_nt: TGCGCCAGCAGCCAATTGACGGCGGATGGCTACACCTTC
cdr3_aa: CASSQLTADGYTF

j_call: TRBJ1-6
v_call: TRBV5-8
d_call: -
clone_size: few
cdr3_nt: TGTGCCAGCCCCTTCGGGGGGCTAGGCCTCCACTTT
cdr3_aa: CASPFGGLGLHF

j_call: TRBJ1-1
v_call: TRBV6-1
d_call: -
clone_size: -
cdr3_nt: TGTGCCAGCAGTGAGGGACAGAACACTGAAGCTTTCTTT
cdr3_aa: CASSEGQNTEAFF

j_call: TRBJ1-2
v_call: TRBV6-1
d_call: -
clone_size: -
cdr3_nt: TGTGCCAGCAGTGAAGAAGGCAAGGACTATGGCTACACCTTC
cdr3_aa: CASSEEGKDYGYTF

j_call: TRBJ2-2
v_call: TRBV5-3
d_call: TRBD1
clone_size: -
cdr3_nt: TGTGCCAGAAGCCACCGGGACAGGGGGAATAGGAACACCGGGGAGCTGTTTTTT
cdr3_aa: CARSHRDRGNRNTGELFF

j_call: TRBJ1-4
v_call: TRBV25-1
d_call: -
clone_size: -
cdr3_nt: TGTGCCAGCAGTGAAGGAAGGCTGACTAATGAAAAACTGTTTTTT
cdr3_aa: CASSEGRLTNEKLFF

j_call: TRBJ1-2
v_call: TRBV9
d_call: -
clone_size: -
cdr3_nt: TGTGCCAGCAGCGCCGATCTGGGGGCCGGGGACCTTAACTATGGCTACACCTTC
cdr3_aa: CASSADLGAGDLNYGYTF

j_call: TRBJ2-1
v_call: TRBV11-3
d_call: TRBD2
clone_size: once
cdr3_nt: TGTGCCAGCAGCTCCGGACTAGCGGGGGACAATGAGCAGTTCTTC
cdr3_aa: CASSSGLAGDNEQFF